A selection of T cell receptor beta chains follows, all from one sample in a study of blood T cell repertoires in COVID-19. TCRdb's copy holds only in-frame clones and misses some; the assay was immunoSEQ multiplex PCR. The sample lists approximately 260,000 clones, roughly four fifths occurring once. Input material: PBMCs or T cells enriched from blood (not recorded which). Source of these receptors: a man younger than 45 with acute COVID-19. CDR3s include the opening cysteine and the closing phenylalanine or tryptophan. A D gene is named only where the DNA matches it firmly. Expanded clones get a size class; other rows say once, few or many, or leave the size out.

TRBD1	TRBV6-5	TRBJ1-5	.	TGTGCCAGCAGTTTACAAGGGACAGTAAGCAATCAGCCCCAGCATTTT	CASSLQGTVSNQPQHF
.	TRBV5-1	TRBJ1-1	once	TGCGCCAGCAGCGCCCTAGGGGACACTGAAGCTTTCTTT	CASSALGDTEAFF
.	TRBV28	TRBJ1-6	.	TGTGCCAGCAGTTTAGGTTTAGGGGTGATGGGCTCACCCCTCCACTTT	CASSLGLGVMGSPLHF
.	TRBV6-2/TRBV6-3	TRBJ1-5	once	TGTGCCAGCAGCCGAACCGCAGGGTCCCAACAGCCCCAGCATTTT	CASSRTAGSQQPQHF
.	TRBV6-2/TRBV6-3	TRBJ1-2	.	TGTGCCAGCAGTTACCGCGGCGTCGGGGGCTACACCTTC	CASSYRGVGGYTF
.	TRBV19	TRBJ1-1	.	TGTGCCAGTAGCAGGACATGGGAGGCAGCTTTCTTT	CASSRTWEAAFF
.	TRBV6-1	TRBJ2-5	once	TGTGCCAGCAGTGAAGCCAGGGGGGTAGAGACCCAGTACTTC	CASSEARGVETQYF
.	TRBV19	TRBJ2-1	.	TGTGCCAGTAGTGGGGGGGGGCTCGGTGAGCAGTTCTTC	CASSGGGLGEQFF
.	TRBV15	TRBJ2-5	.	TGTGCCACCAGCAGAAGTCGGGAGACCCAGTACTTC	CATSRSRETQYF
.	TRBV12-3/TRBV12-4	TRBJ1-1	.	TGTGCCAGCAGTTTTGACGGACTTGAAGCTTTCTTT	CASSFDGLEAFF
TRBD2	TRBV14	TRBJ2-1	.	TGTGCCAGCAGCCAGCTCGGGGGGGCCTCCTACAATGAGCAGTTCTTC	CASSQLGGASYNEQFF
.	TRBV11-2	TRBJ1-6	few	TGTGCCAGCAGCTCCTCCGGGAATTCACCCCTCCACTTT	CASSSSGNSPLHF
.	TRBV11-1	TRBJ2-1	few	TGTGCCAGCAGCTTCAACGGTCAGGCTTTTAATGAGCAGTTCTTC	CASSFNGQAFNEQFF
TRBD2	TRBV7-8	TRBJ2-1	.	TGTGCCAGCAGCTCACTAGCGGGGGGGCCTAATGAGCAGTTCTTC	CASSSLAGGPNEQFF
TRBD1	TRBV15	TRBJ1-2	.	TGTGCCACCAGCCCCCGGACAGGGGACGAAGGCGGGTATGGCTATGGCTACACCTTC	CATSPRTGDEGGYGYGYTF
.	TRBV10-2	TRBJ1-5	few	TGCGCCAGCAGAGAGACAGGTAGCAATCAGCCCCAGCATTTT	CASRETGSNQPQHF
.	TRBV7-2	TRBJ1-3	few	TGTGCCAGCAGCCCCAATGGACTGTTCTCTGGAAACACCATATATTTT	CASSPNGLFSGNTIYF
.	TRBV9	TRBJ2-2	.	TGTGCCAGCCACGGGAACACCGGGGAGCTGTTTTTT	CASHGNTGELFF
TRBD1	TRBV28	TRBJ2-5	.	TGTGCCAGCAGTCGAACAGGGGCCGCCCAAGAGACCCAGTACTTC	CASSRTGAAQETQYF
.	TRBV6-5	TRBJ1-5	.	TGTGCCAGCAGACCCGGGGGGAATAGCAATCAGCCCCAGCATTTT	CASRPGGNSNQPQHF
.	TRBV2	TRBJ1-5	.	TGTGCCAGCAGTGAAGCGCTTGGGGGGAGCAATCAGCCCCAGCATTTT	CASSEALGGSNQPQHF
.	TRBV7-2	TRBJ1-6	.	TGTGCCAGCAGCGCCCTGCGGGGGAACCATAATTCACCCCTCCACTTT	CASSALRGNHNSPLHF
.	TRBV9	TRBJ1-6	.	TGTGCCAGCAGCGCCACACGCGGGGGCGCATTAAATTCACCCCTCCACTTT	CASSATRGGALNSPLHF
TRBD1	TRBV7-9	TRBJ1-2	.	TGTGCCAGCAGCTTAGCACAGGGGGTAGATGGCTACACCTTC	CASSLAQGVDGYTF
TRBD1	TRBV5-1	TRBJ2-2	.	TGCGCCAGCAGCTCCCGGACAGGAAACACCGGGGAGCTGTTTTTT	CASSSRTGNTGELFF
.	TRBV7-9	TRBJ1-2	.	TGTGCCAGCAGCTTTGAAGTGAGTGGCTACACCTTC	CASSFEVSGYTF
TRBD1	TRBV5-6	TRBJ1-1	.	TGTGCCAGCAGGAGCACAGGGGTGAACACTGAAGCTTTCTTT	CASRSTGVNTEAFF
TRBD1	TRBV11-3	TRBJ1-1	.	TGTGCCAGCAGCGTGACAGGGGTCACTGAAGCTTTCTTT	CASSVTGVTEAFF
.	TRBV19	TRBJ1-1	.	TGTGCCAGTAGTATATCAAGGAGAGTGTTCTTT	CASSISRRVFF
.	TRBV27	TRBJ1-2	.	TGTGCCAGCACCTCTTTCTGGAGGGGCCAAGCTAACTATGGCTACACCTTC	CASTSFWRGQANYGYTF
TRBD2	TRBV2	TRBJ2-2	few	TGTGCCAGCAGTGAAGCCGGCGGGAGGGCCGGTACCGGGGAGCTGTTTTTT	CASSEAGGRAGTGELFF
TRBD1	TRBV15	TRBJ1-5	.	TGTGCCACCGGTGGGGACAGGGGTTCGAATCAGCCCCAGCATTTT	CATGGDRGSNQPQHF
TRBD2	TRBV30	TRBJ2-3	.	TGTGCCTGGAGTGTACTGGCTAGCGGGGTGTGGATGTCGGGCACAGATACGCAGTATTTT	CAWSVLASGVWMSGTDTQYF
.	TRBV14	TRBJ1-1	.	TGTGCCAGCAGCCAATTGGCTTTTGGGGGGGTGAACACTGAAGCTTTCTTT	CASSQLAFGGVNTEAFF
.	TRBV25-1	TRBJ2-5	.	TGTGCCACCAGCATCCGCGGAGGCCTGGAGACCCAGTACTTC	CATSIRGGLETQYF
.	TRBV5-5	TRBJ1-6	.	TGTGCCAGCAGCGCCGGAACAGGGCGTAATTCACCCCTCCACTTT	CASSAGTGRNSPLHF
.	TRBV5-4	TRBJ1-1	.	TGTGCCAGCAGCTTGCACGCGGAGACGGGAACTGAAGCTTTCTTT	CASSLHAETGTEAFF
.	TRBV18	TRBJ1-6	.	TGTGCCAGCTCACCACCGTATCCCGATTCACCCCTCCACTTT	CASSPPYPDSPLHF
TRBD2	TRBV11-3	TRBJ2-5	.	TGTGCCAGCAGCTTAGTGGGGGGGGTCCAAGAGACCCAGTACTTC	CASSLVGGVQETQYF
TRBD2	TRBV30	TRBJ2-1	.	TGTGCCTGGAGTGGAGCGGGAACGTTCTTC	CAWSGAGTFF
.	TRBV5-6	TRBJ1-6	.	TGTGCCAGCAGCGGTAACTTAAACTCACCCCTCCACTTT	CASSGNLNSPLHF
.	TRBV24-1	TRBJ1-1	.	TGTGCCACCAGGGAGGGGGGGAGCACTGAAGCTTTCTTT	CATREGGSTEAFF
TRBD2	TRBV12-3/TRBV12-4	TRBJ2-1	.	TGTGCCAGCAGTTCATCCGGGACTAGCGTGGGGTTCTTC	CASSSSGTSVGFF
.	TRBV2	TRBJ2-3	.	TGTGCCAGCATCTCCTATGGCACAGATACGCAGTATTTT	CASISYGTDTQYF
.	TRBV11-3	TRBJ2-1	.	TGTGCCAGCAGCTTAGCTGGGACACTCGACAATGAGCAGTTCTTC	CASSLAGTLDNEQFF
TRBD2	TRBV7-2	TRBJ2-1	.	TGTGCCAGCACAGCGGGAGGGACTCACAATGAGCAGTTCTTC	CASTAGGTHNEQFF
TRBD2	TRBV2	TRBJ2-1	.	TGTGCCAGCAGCCTAGCGGGAGTCTACAATGAGCAGTTCTTC	CASSLAGVYNEQFF